This T cell receptor beta chain stems from a study of T-cell reconstitution after alpha-beta-depleted transplantation in children. Trimming took 3 bases from V and 11 from J, leaving 17 bases between them. Germline CDR1 reads DFQATT; CDR2 reads SNEGSKA (reference sequence). The length of the CDR3 is 13 residues. In this sample, this clonotype turned up a few times. Unique molecular identifiers were incorporated into the prepared TCRbeta library. TCRdb reprocessed the PCR reads with MiXCR, giving one entry per CDR3 protein. The sample shows 350,000 to 500,000 distinct CDR3 sequences, roughly two fifths of them seen only once.

The sample here was PBMCs, taken before TCRalphabeta/CD19-depleted stem cell transplant. The TCR comes from a girl aged 2 to 10 with aplastic anemia, due to receive a stem cell transplant. V usage is TRBV20-1 and J usage is TRBJ2-1, with D unclear. The CDR3 reads CSASWASSMKQFF. CDR3 bases: TGCAGTGCTAGCTGGGCTAGTTCAATGAAGCAGTTCTTC.